The sequence of this T cell receptor beta chain was determined in a study of shared clonotypes between healthy human individuals. Study at large: The plates for each donor numbered three CD4 naive, three CD4 memory, two CD8 naive and one CD8 memory.

Only CD45RO-negative cells positively selected for CCR7 counted as naive CD8 cells, so terminally differentiated effector memory CD45RA+ cells were excluded. Every donor was a Caucasian adult from Nashville, Tennessee. About this clone: Additional DNA sequences in this sample encode the identical CDR3.

Assay execution took place at the deep level. Authors' analysis steps: ImmunoSEQ sequences covered only the junction and lacked quality scores; filtering therefore differed. Assay: immunoSEQ multiplex PCR; the TCRdb copy retains only in-frame clones and omits some. Clonal size and the V and J genes are those of that table, whereas D and trimming came from the DNA. Altogether about 2 million clones are present, just under 95% being singletons, with the ten largest covering more than 0.9%. The CDR3 has 16 amino acids. CDR1 MGHRA and CDR2 YSYEKL come from the germline V gene. V lost 4 bases, J lost 0 bases, and 12 bases lay in between.

Sample: naive CD8+ T cells sorted from blood. This TCR came from a man aged 18 to 35 in good health. This sequence joins TRBV4-1 and TRBJ2-2, with D possibly being TRBD2 (7 bases). DNA of the CDR3: TGCGCCAGCAGCCCACGCGGGGGCCCGAACACCGGGGAGCTGTTTTTT. This translates into CASSPRGGPNTGELFF.